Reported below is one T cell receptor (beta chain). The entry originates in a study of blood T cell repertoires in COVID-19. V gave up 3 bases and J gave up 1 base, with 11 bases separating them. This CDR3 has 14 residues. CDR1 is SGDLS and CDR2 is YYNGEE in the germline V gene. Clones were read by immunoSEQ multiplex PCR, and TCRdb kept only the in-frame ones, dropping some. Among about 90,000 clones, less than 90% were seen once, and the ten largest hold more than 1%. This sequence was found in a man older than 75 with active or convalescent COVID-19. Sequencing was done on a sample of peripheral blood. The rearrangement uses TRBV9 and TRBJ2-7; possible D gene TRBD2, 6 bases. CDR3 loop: CASSGGVGSYEQYF. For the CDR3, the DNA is TGTGCCAGCAGCGGCGGGGTGGGTTCCTACGAGCAGTACTTC.